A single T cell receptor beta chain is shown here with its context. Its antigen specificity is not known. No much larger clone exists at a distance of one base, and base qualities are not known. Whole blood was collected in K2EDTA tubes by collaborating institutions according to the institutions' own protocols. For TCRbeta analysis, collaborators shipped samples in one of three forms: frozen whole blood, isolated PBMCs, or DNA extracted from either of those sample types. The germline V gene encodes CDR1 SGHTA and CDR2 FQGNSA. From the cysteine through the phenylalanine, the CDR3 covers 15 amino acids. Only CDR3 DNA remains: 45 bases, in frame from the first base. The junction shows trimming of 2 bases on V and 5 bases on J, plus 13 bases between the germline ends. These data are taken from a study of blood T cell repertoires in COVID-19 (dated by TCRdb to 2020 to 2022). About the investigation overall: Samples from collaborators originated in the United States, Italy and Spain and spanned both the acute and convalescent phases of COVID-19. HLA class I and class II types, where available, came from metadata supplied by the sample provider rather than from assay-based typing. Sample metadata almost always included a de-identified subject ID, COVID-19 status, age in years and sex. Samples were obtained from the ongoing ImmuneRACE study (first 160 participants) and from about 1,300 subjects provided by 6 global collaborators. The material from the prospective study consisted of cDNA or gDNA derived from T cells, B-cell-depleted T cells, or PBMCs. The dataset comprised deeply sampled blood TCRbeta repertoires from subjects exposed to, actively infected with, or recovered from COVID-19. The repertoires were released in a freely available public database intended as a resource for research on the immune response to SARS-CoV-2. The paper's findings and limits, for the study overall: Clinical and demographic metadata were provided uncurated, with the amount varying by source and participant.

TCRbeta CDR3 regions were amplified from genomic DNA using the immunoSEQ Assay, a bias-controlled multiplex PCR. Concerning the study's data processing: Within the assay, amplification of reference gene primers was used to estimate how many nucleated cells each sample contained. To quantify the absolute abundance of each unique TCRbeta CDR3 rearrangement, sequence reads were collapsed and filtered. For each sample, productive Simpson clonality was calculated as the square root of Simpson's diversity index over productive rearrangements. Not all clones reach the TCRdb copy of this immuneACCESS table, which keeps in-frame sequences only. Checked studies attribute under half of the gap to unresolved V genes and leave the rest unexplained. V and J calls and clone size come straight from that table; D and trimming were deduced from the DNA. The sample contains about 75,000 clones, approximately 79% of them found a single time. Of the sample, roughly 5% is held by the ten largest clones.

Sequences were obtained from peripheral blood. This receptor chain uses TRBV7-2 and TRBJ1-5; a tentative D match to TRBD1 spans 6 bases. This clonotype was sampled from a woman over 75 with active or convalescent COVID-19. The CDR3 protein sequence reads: CASSLRVGADQPQHF. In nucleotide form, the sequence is TGTGCCAGCAGCTTACGCGTGGGGGCGGATCAGCCCCAGCATTTT.